These 30 T cell receptor beta chains came from one sample sequenced in a study of Ad26.COV2.S vaccination and SARS-CoV-2 variants. Treatment given: around 19 received Ad26.COV2.S at low or high dose, single or two shots; 5 received placebo; per-sample allocation not given. Collection of the samples took place on day 63 after the first injection of vaccine or placebo. The table came from immunoSEQ multiplex PCR; TCRdb's copy has only in-frame clones and leaves some out. The sample has about 480,000 clones; about 83% are singletons. Specimen: peripheral blood, collected in a trial of Ad26.COV2.S vaccine versus placebo. The receptors originated from a person aged 18-65 years who received the Ad26.COV2.S COVID-19 vaccine or a placebo.

The V call is TRBV6-2 or TRBV6-3, the J call TRBJ2-7; 9 bases line up with TRBD2. Germline-derived CDR1 and CDR2 are MNHEY and SVGEGT. The CDR3 is 17 residues long. J gave up 6 bases and V 6 bases, and 18 bases lay outside the gene matches. DNA for the CDR3: TGTGCCAGCAGCCTCGGAGGAGCGGGAGGATCGGAACGCGAGCAGTACTTC. Its translation: CASSLGGAGGSEREQYF.

This sequence joins TRBV19 and TRBJ2-3, with 13 bases matching TRBD2. V dropped 5 bases and J dropped 4; count of bases not matched to a gene: 15. The CDR3 extends over 19 amino acids. CDR1 is LNHDA, CDR2 SQIVND, per germline (reference sequence). The chain's CDR3 is CASSDLLRRTSGSADTQYF. The DNA for the CDR3 is TGTGCCAGTAGTGACCTCCTACGGAGGACTAGCGGGAGCGCAGATACGCAGTATTTT.

This clone has more than one count but fewer than ten. The CDR3 spells CASSITGLADNTGELFF. The CDR3 DNA is TGTGCCAGTAGTATTACGGGGCTAGCGGACAACACCGGGGAGCTGTTTTTT. This chain links TRBV19 with TRBJ2-2; TRBD2 aligns across 7 bases. The CDR3 length is 17 residues. V lost 3 bases, J lost 2 bases, and 9 bases stayed unmatched. Germline CDR1 LNHDA, CDR2 SQIVND (reference sequence).

This clone was seen only a few times. V is TRBV9 and J is TRBJ2-7; tentatively, D is TRBD1 or TRBD2 (5 bases each). Germline V CDR1 and CDR2: SGDLS, YYNGEE. CDR3 length equals 14 residues. V gave up 4 bases and J gave up 9 bases, with 20 bases separating them. The CDR3 spells CASSRDGPEWGQYF. The DNA for the CDR3 is TGTGCCAGCAGCCGGGACGGTCCTGAATGGGGGCAGTACTTC.

The V gene is TRBV11-2, the J gene TRBJ1-1; D ambiguous. The CDR3 runs 15 residues. Trimming shortened V by 2 bases and J by 0 bases, and 10 bases separated the two germline ends. Per germline, CDR1 SGHAT and CDR2 FQNNGV. The CDR3 loop is CASSLTSPLNTEAFF. CDR3 DNA sequence: TGTGCCAGCAGCTTAACCTCCCCACTGAACACTGAAGCTTTCTTT.

The chain combines TRBV6-2 or TRBV6-3 with TRBJ2-3; D uncertain. CDR1 and CDR2 from the germline V gene are MNHEY and SVGEGT. Trimming took off 4 bases at V and 0 bases at J, with 11 bases between the two ends. The CDR3 is 15 residues long. Here the CDR3 reads CASSLTLLSTDTQYF. The DNA of the CDR3 is TGTGCCAGCAGTTTGACCCTCTTGAGCACAGATACGCAGTATTTT.

The chain links TRBV19 to TRBJ1-5; no definite D call. The germline V and J ends were trimmed by 1 base and 3 bases, with 10 bases remaining between them. From germline, CDR1 is LNHDA and CDR2 SQIVND (reference sequence). There are 15 residues in the CDR3. This CDR3 is CASSIGLPANQPQHF. CDR3 DNA: TGTGCCAGTAGTATAGGCCTCCCGGCCAATCAGCCCCAGCATTTT.

V usage is TRBV7-8 and J usage is TRBJ1-4; D is uncertain. This CDR3 is 14 amino acids long. Trimming removed 4 bases at V and 7 bases at J, with 13 bases between. CDR1 and CDR2 from the germline V gene are SGHVS and FQNEAQ. CDR3 protein: CASSSVQRGEKLFF. CDR3 sequence (DNA): TGTGCCAGCAGCTCTGTCCAGAGAGGTGAAAAACTGTTTTTT.

The genes are TRBV9 and TRBJ2-7; 11 bases align to TRBD1. Trimming cost V 4 bases and J 4 bases; bases outside gene matches: 7. The CDR3 totals 15 residues. Germline V gene sequence: CDR1 SGDLS, CDR2 YYNGEE. CDR3 loop: CASSPGQGAVYEQYF. CDR3 bases: TGTGCCAGCAGCCCCGGACAGGGGGCAGTTTACGAGCAGTACTTC.

The genes are TRBV19 and TRBJ1-2, with D uncertain. V dropped 3 bases and J dropped 4 bases, with 9 bases sitting between them. Germline CDR1 reads LNHDA; CDR2 reads SQIVND (reference sequence). The CDR3 spans 13 residues. CDR3 protein: CASSIGQSYGYTF. The CDR3 DNA sequence: TGTGCCAGTAGTATCGGCCAGAGCTATGGCTACACCTTC.

This chain links TRBV5-5 with TRBJ2-1, with D tentatively TRBD1 or TRBD2 (5 bases each). Germline-derived CDR1 and CDR2 are SGHKS and YYEKEE (reference sequence). The CDR3 extends over 14 amino acids. Trimming removed 3 bases from V and 7 bases from J, with 14 bases in between. CDR3 bases: TGTGCCAGCAGCTGGGACGGAAGGCGGAATGAGCAGTTCTTC. Translating it yields CASSWDGRRNEQFF.

The chain joins TRBV15 to TRBJ2-1; D possibly matches TRBD1 or TRBD2 (5 bases each). Germline V gives CDR1 LNHNV, CDR2 YYDKDF (reference sequence). V gave up 0 bases and J gave up 7 bases, with 19 bases separating them. The CDR3 sequence is 17 residues long. The CDR3 bases are TGTGCCACCAGCAGAGATGGTATTGGGGGAGCAAGGAATGAGCAGTTCTTC. Protein sequence: CATSRDGIGGARNEQFF.

The J gene is TRBJ1-5, the V gene TRBV19, with D unclear. CDR3 length: 14 amino acids. Germline CDR1 is LNHDA and CDR2 is SQIVND (reference sequence). V gave up 0 bases and J gave up 3 bases, with 6 bases separating them. CDR3 sequence (DNA): TGTGCCAGTAGTATAGAGCCCTACAATCAGCCCCAGCATTTT. This sequence encodes CASSIEPYNQPQHF.

The rearrangement links TRBV24-1 to TRBJ2-1; no clear D gene. This CDR3 is built from 16 residues. The germline gives CDR1 KGHDR, CDR2 SFDVKD. Trimming removed 4 bases from V and 1 base from J, with 13 bases in between. CDR3 residues: CATSDLGFSSYNEQFF. The CDR3 DNA sequence: TGTGCCACCAGTGACCTGGGATTTTCATCCTACAATGAGCAGTTCTTC.

The CDR3 loop is CASSPPGLSYNEQFF. CDR3 sequence (DNA): TGTGCCAGCTCACCCCCGGGCCTCTCCTACAATGAGCAGTTCTTC. The chain uses TRBV18 and TRBJ2-1; D remains ambiguous. Between the trimmed V and J ends, which lost 3 bases and 0 bases, there was a span of 9 bases. This CDR3 has 15 residues. Germline V lookup: CDR1 KGHSH, CDR2 LQKENI.

The chain uses TRBV7-2 and TRBJ2-7; 8 bases map to TRBD2. This CDR3 is built from 14 residues. Germline CDR1 SGHTA, CDR2 FQGNSA. V shed 5 bases and J 4 bases; nucleotides not matched to a gene: 7. The CDR3 loop reads CASSPPSGLYEQYF. DNA for the CDR3: TGTGCCAGCAGCCCTCCTAGCGGGTTGTACGAGCAGTACTTC.

The gene calls are TRBV5-1 and TRBJ1-2, with no clear D. Trimming cost V 0 bases and J 8 bases, with 11 bases left between them. Germline V gene lookup returns CDR1 SGHRS and CDR2 YFSETQ. This CDR3 is built from 13 residues. The CDR3 region is CASSLVYQEGYTF. CDR3 nucleotides: TGCGCCAGCAGCTTGGTTTACCAGGAGGGCTACACCTTC. Together with reference TRBV5-1 and TRBJ1-2, the CDR3 gives the full variable domain: KAGVTQTPRYLIKTRGQQVTLSCSPISGHRSVSWYQQTPGQGLQFLFEYFSETQRNKGNFPGRFSGRQFSNSRSEMNVSTLELGDSALYLCASSLVYQEGYTFGSGTRLTVV.

The rearrangement uses TRBV6-5 and TRBJ2-7; D is perhaps TRBD2 (5 bases). The germline V and J ends were trimmed by 2 bases and 2 bases, with 13 bases remaining between them. The CDR3 is 15 residues long. Germline assignment: CDR1 MNHEY and CDR2 SVGAGI. Here the CDR3 DNA reads TGTGCCAGCAGTTACAGTGGGAGCGCCCCCTACGAGCAGTACTTC. Protein: CASSYSGSAPYEQYF.

This clone was detected once. The chain couples TRBV28 to TRBJ2-7, with D tentatively TRBD2 (7 bases). Per the germline V gene, CDR1 is MDHEN and CDR2 is SYDVKM. The CDR3 length is 15 residues. The germline V and J ends were trimmed by 10 bases and 5 bases, with 24 bases remaining between them. CDR3 sequence (DNA): TGTGCCACCTCGGAGGGGGGGGCTCGTCCGGACGAGCAGTACTTC. Protein product: CATSEGGARPDEQYF.

The J gene is TRBJ2-7, the V gene TRBV5-6; D is unresolved. The V gene's germline CDR1 is SGHDT and CDR2 YYEEEE. The CDR3 is 15 amino acids. V lost 0 bases, J lost 4 bases, and 14 bases lay in between. The CDR3 DNA is TGTGCCAGCAGCTTGGGTGTGAGCTTGGGTTACGAGCAGTACTTC. Its translation: CASSLGVSLGYEQYF.

The chain combines TRBV10-3 with TRBJ2-7, with no clear D. Trimming left V 4 bases short and J 4 bases short, with 5 bases between. Germline V CDR1 and CDR2: ENHRY, SYGVKD. This CDR3 has 11 amino acids. The CDR3 protein is CAISAAYEQYF. The CDR3 DNA follows: TGTGCCATCAGTGCGGCTTACGAGCAGTACTTC.

V usage is TRBV5-6 and J usage is TRBJ2-7; D uncertain. The germline CDR1 and CDR2 sequences are SGHDT and YYEEEE. The CDR3 is 17 amino acids. V was trimmed by 4 bases and J by 4 bases, leaving 24 bases between them. The CDR3 sequence: CASSPTQNIQIPYEQYF. DNA of the CDR3: TGTGCCAGCAGCCCGACACAAAATATACAGATACCTTACGAGCAGTACTTC.

As DNA, the CDR3 is TGTGCCTGGACCCCGGGGACAGGGCACGGGGAGCTGTTTTTT. It encodes CAWTPGTGHGELFF. The gene calls are TRBV30 and TRBJ2-2; 9 positions agree with TRBD1. After removal of 4 bases from V and 7 bases from J, the junction contained 7 bases not matched to a gene. CDR1 and CDR2 (germline): GTSNPN, SVGIG (reference sequence). CDR3 length: 14 residues.

V usage is TRBV28 and J usage is TRBJ1-6; maybe TRBD1 (6 bases). V shed 8 bases and J shed 3 bases, with 14 bases lying between them. Germline CDR1 is MDHEN and CDR2 is SYDVKM. The CDR3 is made up of 15 amino acids. The CDR3 here is CASLPGVDYNSPLHF. For the CDR3, the DNA is TGTGCCAGCTTACCAGGGGTGGACTATAATTCACCCCTCCACTTT.

This chain joins TRBV21-1 and TRBJ2-3; the DNA was not used to check the table's D call, TRBD1. TRBV21-1 is classified as a pseudogene. The CDR3 loop spans 15 amino acids. CDR3 sequence (DNA): TGTGCCAGCAGCGTCCGGGACAGGAACACAGATACGCAGTATTTT. Translation gives CASSVRDRNTDTQYF.

This CDR3 reads CASSLIGGTSGEQYF. CDR3 nucleotide sequence: TGCGCCAGCAGCTTGATTGGCGGGACTTCGGGAGAGCAGTACTTC. The V gene is TRBV5-1, the J gene TRBJ2-7; the D gene is possibly TRBD2 (6 bases). Trimming pared 1 base from V and 7 bases from J, leaving 18 bases between. The germline gives CDR1 SGHRS, CDR2 YFSETQ. The CDR3 runs 15 residues.

The gene calls are TRBV25-1 and TRBJ2-3, with a weak D call TRBD2 (6 bases). The CDR3 covers 13 residues. Germline lookup yields CDR1 MGHDK and CDR2 SYGVNS. V shed 4 bases and J shed 10 bases, with 15 bases lying between them. CDR3: CASSGGLLKAQYF. Here the CDR3 DNA reads TGTGCCAGCAGTGGGGGACTTTTGAAGGCGCAGTATTTT.

CDR3 sequence (DNA): TGTGCCAGTAGTGTCCGCGGTCCTTTAGGGCCTGAGCAGTTCTTC. It specifies CASSVRGPLGPEQFF. The chain joins TRBV19 to TRBJ2-1, with unresolved D. The V end was cut by 5 bases, the J end by 9 bases, with 20 bases between. Per the germline V gene, CDR1 is LNHDA and CDR2 is SQIVND (reference sequence). The CDR3 runs to 15 residues.

This clone was seen a handful of times. V is TRBV5-4 and J is TRBJ1-1; the match to TRBD1 covers 7 bases. V shed 2 bases and J 0 bases; nucleotides not matched to a gene: 4. Germline V CDR1 and CDR2: SGHNT, YYREEE (reference sequence). CDR3 length: 15 residues. The CDR3 region is CASSLPQGVNTEAFF. DNA of the CDR3: TGTGCCAGCAGCTTACCTCAGGGGGTGAACACTGAAGCTTTCTTT.

This rearrangement joins TRBV7-8 to TRBJ2-1, with a tentative D call TRBD2 (5 bases). This CDR3 has 13 residues. Trimming took 5 bases from V and 9 from J, leaving 14 bases between them. The germline V gene encodes CDR1 SGHVS and CDR2 FQNEAQ. The CDR3: CASSRREAGEQFF. The CDR3 nucleotides are TGTGCCAGCAGCCGCCGCGAGGCGGGTGAGCAGTTCTTC. Full variable domain (outside the CDR3, taken from reference TRBV7-8 and TRBJ2-1): GAGVSQSPRYKVAKRGQDVALRCDPISGHVSLFWYQQALGQGPEFLTYFQNEAQLDKSGLPSDRFFAERPEGSVSTLKIQRTQQEDSAVYLCASSRREAGEQFFGPGTRLTVL.